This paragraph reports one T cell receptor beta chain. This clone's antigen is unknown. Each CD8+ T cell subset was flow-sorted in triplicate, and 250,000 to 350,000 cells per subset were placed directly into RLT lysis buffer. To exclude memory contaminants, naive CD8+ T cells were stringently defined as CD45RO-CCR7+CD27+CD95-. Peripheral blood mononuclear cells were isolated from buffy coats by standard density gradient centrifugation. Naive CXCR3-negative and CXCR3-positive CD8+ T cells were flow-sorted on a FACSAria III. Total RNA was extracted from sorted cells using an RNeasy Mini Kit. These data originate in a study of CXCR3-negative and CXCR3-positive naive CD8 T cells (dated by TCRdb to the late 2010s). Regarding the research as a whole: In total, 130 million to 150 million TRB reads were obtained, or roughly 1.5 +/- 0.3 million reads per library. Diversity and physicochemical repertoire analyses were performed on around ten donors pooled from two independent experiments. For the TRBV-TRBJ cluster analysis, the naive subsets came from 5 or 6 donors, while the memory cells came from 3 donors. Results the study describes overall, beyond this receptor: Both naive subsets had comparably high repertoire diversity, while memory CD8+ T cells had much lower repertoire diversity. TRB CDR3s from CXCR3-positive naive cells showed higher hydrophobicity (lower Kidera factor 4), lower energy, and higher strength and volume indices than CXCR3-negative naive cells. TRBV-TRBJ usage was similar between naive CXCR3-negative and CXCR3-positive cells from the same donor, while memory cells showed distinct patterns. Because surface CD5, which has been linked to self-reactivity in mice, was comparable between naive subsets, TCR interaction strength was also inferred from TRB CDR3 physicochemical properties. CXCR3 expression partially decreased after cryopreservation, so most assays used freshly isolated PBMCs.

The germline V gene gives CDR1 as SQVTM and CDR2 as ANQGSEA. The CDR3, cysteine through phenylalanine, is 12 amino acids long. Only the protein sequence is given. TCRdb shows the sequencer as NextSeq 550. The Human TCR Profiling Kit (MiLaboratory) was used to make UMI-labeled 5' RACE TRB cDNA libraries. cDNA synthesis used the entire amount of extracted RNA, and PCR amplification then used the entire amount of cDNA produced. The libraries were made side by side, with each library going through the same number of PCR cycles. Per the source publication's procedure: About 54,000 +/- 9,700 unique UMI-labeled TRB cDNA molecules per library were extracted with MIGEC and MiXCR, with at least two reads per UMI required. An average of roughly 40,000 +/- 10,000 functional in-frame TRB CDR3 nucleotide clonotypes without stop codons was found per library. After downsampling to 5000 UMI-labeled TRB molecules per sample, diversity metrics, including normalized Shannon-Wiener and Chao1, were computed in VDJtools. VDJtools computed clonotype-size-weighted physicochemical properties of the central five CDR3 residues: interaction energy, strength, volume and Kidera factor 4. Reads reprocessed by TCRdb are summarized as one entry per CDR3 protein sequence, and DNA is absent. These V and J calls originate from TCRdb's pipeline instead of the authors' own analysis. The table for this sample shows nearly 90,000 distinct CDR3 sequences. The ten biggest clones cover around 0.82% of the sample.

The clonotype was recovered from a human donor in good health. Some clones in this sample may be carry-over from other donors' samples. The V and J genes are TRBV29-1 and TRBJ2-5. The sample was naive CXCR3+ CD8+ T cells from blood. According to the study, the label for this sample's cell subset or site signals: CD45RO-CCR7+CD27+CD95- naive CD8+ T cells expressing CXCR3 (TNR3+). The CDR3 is CSVEPDQETQYF.